This TCR beta chain stems from a study of T cell responses to AZD1222 COVID-19 vaccine. General study points: It was only after the peak T cell response that any repertoires were sampled. After two AZD1222 doses, spike-specific TCR breadth and depth rose versus day 0. The study identified only a handful of AZD1222 recipients as seropositive at baseline.

The assay was immunoSEQ multiplex PCR, and TCRdb's table has in-frame clones only and misses some. The repertoire has roughly 110,000 clones, about 90% of them found once; the top ten carry approximately 4.8%. Regarding this clone: What it recognizes is unknown.

The CDR3 has 14 residues. Per the germline V gene, CDR1 is MNHEY and CDR2 is SVGEGT. J lost 2 bases, V lost 2 bases, and 1 base had no gene match. Pooling was applied to second doses at about 4 or about 12 weeks. The clonotype was recovered from an adult who received the AZD1222 COVID-19 vaccine. This chain joins TRBV6-2 or TRBV6-3 and TRBJ1-2; 8 nucleotides agree with TRBD1. Sequencing was performed on peripheral blood, taken 28 days after the second AZD1222 dose. Written as DNA, the CDR3 is TGTGCCAGCAGTTACGGGACAGGCAACTATGGCTACACCTTC. Its protein is CASSYGTGNYGYTF.